The sequence of this TCR beta chain was determined in a study of T-cell reconstitution after alpha-beta-depleted transplantation in children. Study-wide results and limits: Newly produced T cells mostly provided counts and TCRbeta diversity after one year, as hyperexpanded clones declined. TCRbeta diversity was high at day 60 in some patients (a result of surviving recipient T cells and thymic progenitors).

The V gene lost 4 bases and the J gene lost 5 bases, with 5 bases spanning the gap. CDR3 size: 10 residues. Germline V gives CDR1 SQVTM, CDR2 ANQGSEA. The TCRbeta library incorporated unique molecular identifiers. Using its own MiXCR run on the PCR reads, TCRdb lists one record per CDR3 protein. The profile shows a few hundred thousand distinct CDR3 sequences, approximately 6.9% of them singletons. This clonotype was seen a few times. The antigen remains undetermined. The sample here was PBMCs, taken before TCRalphabeta/CD19-depleted stem cell transplant. The gene calls are TRBV29-1 and TRBJ2-5; no clear D. The origin of this receptor is a boy aged 2 to 9 with acute lymphoblastic leukemia, due to receive a stem cell transplant. DNA for the CDR3: TGCAGCGTTGGGTTTGAGACCCAGTACTTC. It codes for CSVGFETQYF.